What follows are 25 T cell receptor beta chains derived from one specimen sequenced in a study of T cells in Graves' hyperthyroidism and ophthalmopathy. Researchers amplified the TCR beta CDR3 regions from RNA transcripts. First-round RT-PCR targeting the TCR CDR3 was performed with the HTBI primer set. Via MiXCR, TCRdb re-called the multiplex PCR reads, giving one row per CDR3 protein. The data contain 500,000 to 750,000 distinct CDR3 sequences, approximately 14% of them singletons. The material sequenced was blood. These receptors were collected from a woman aged 25-40 years with Graves' hyperthyroidism.

The V gene is TRBV6-1, the J gene TRBJ2-7; 7 nucleotides line up with TRBD1. CDR1 MNHNS and CDR2 SASEGT come from the germline V gene. CDR3 size: 19 residues. Unmatched junction bases numbered 21, after V lost 6 bases and J lost 1 base. This CDR3 is CASSQDGDSGWGGSYEQYF. CDR3 DNA sequence: TGTGCCAGCAGCCAAGATGGGGACAGTGGTTGGGGTGGTTCCTACGAGCAGTACTTC.

This clonotype has ten or more counts. The chain joins TRBV20-1 to TRBJ2-1, with D perhaps given as TRBD1 or TRBD2 (5 bases each). Trimming shortened V by 6 bases and J by 0 bases, and 15 bases separated the two germline ends. Germline CDR1 DFQATT, CDR2 SNEGSKA (reference sequence). The CDR3 has 15 amino acids. The CDR3 DNA sequence: TGCAGTGCCGAGCGACCAGGGAGCTCCTACAATGAGCAGTTCTTC. Its translation is CSAERPGSSYNEQFF.

This clonotype was detected a few times. The chain joins TRBV12-3 or TRBV12-4 to TRBJ1-5; D gene uncertain. This CDR3 is 11 amino acids long. Trimming shortened V by 5 bases and J by 9 bases, and 8 bases separated the two germline ends. The CDR3 is CASSRLGPQHF. The CDR3 nucleotides read TGTGCCAGCAGTCGCTTAGGGCCCCAGCATTTT.

V gene TRBV19 combines with J gene TRBJ2-3, with D unclear. This CDR3 comprises 16 residues. V was shortened by 3 bases and J by 1 base, with 14 bases between the two germline ends. Germline loops: CDR1 LNHDA, CDR2 SQIVND (reference sequence). CDR3 in DNA: TGTGCCAGTAGTATTCTTGATATAGCAGGCACAGATACGCAGTATTTT. Residues: CASSILDIAGTDTQYF.

This clonotype was seen a handful of times. The chain is built from TRBV6-1 and TRBJ2-3; 10 bases are a match to TRBD2. Trimming cost V 3 bases and J 1 base; bases outside gene matches: 1. The germline CDR1 and CDR2 sequences are MNHNS and SASEGT. CDR3 length equals 15 residues. The CDR3 spells CASSEGLARTDTQYF. As DNA, the CDR3 is TGTGCCAGCAGTGAGGGACTAGCGCGCACAGATACGCAGTATTTT.

The chain couples TRBV6-6 to TRBJ2-5, with D tentatively TRBD1 (6 bases). In germline, CDR1 is MNHNY, CDR2 SVGAGI (reference sequence). The length of the CDR3 is 14 residues. V was shortened by 0 bases and J by 5 bases, with 10 bases between the two germline ends. CDR3 in amino acids: CASSYSLRGETQYF. CDR3 in DNA: TGTGCCAGCAGTTACTCCCTCAGGGGTGAGACCCAGTACTTC.

Many counts were recorded for this clonotype. The chain joins TRBV5-6 to TRBJ2-3; the match to TRBD1 covers 10 bases. The germline CDR1 and CDR2 sequences are SGHDT and YYEEEE. J lost 0 bases, V lost 0 bases, and 10 bases had no gene match. The CDR3 consists of 19 residues. CDR3: CASSLAGRRTGGSTDTQYF. The CDR3 DNA is TGTGCCAGCAGCTTGGCTGGGCGTCGGACAGGGGGGAGCACAGATACGCAGTATTTT.

There are a few counts of this clonotype. The rearrangement links TRBV20-1 to TRBJ2-1; TRBD2 agrees at 11 bases. The J segment lost 7 bases and the V segment lost 0 bases, leaving 23 bases of the junction unmatched. The CDR3 is made up of 21 amino acids. Germline V gives CDR1 DFQATT, CDR2 SNEGSKA (reference sequence). In nucleotides, the CDR3 is TGCAGTGCTAGAGATCTGGGGGGCCAGAGTCTAAGGGGACTAGCGGATAATGAGCAGTTCTTC. Residues: CSARDLGGQSLRGLADNEQFF.

Comment on this clonotype: One base away lies a much larger clone, so this may be a sequencing read error. It is likely a read error, because the conserved phenylalanine at the end of the CDR3 is missing. This chain uses TRBV29-1 with TRBJ2-7; TRBD2 is a possible D gene (6 bases). This CDR3 spans 14 amino acids. The V end was cut by 3 bases, the J end by 2 bases, with 14 bases between. Germline V lookup: CDR1 SQVTM, CDR2 ANQGSEA. CDR3: CSVDGSGGPYEQYY. CDR3 coding DNA: TGCAGCGTTGATGGTTCAGGAGGGCCCTACGAGCAGTACTAC.

This clonotype was picked up a small number of times. The rearrangement links TRBV15 to TRBJ2-3; either TRBD1 or TRBD2 may fit D (5 bases each). Germline CDR1 is LNHNV and CDR2 is YYDKDF (reference sequence). Trimming pared 6 bases from V and 5 bases from J, leaving 15 bases between. CDR3 length: 14 residues. The CDR3 here is CATRGDLNGDTQYF. In nucleotides, the CDR3 is TGTGCCACCAGGGGGGATTTGAACGGAGATACGCAGTATTTT.

This clonotype was found many times. CDR3 amino acids: CASSLAGTSADNEQFF. As DNA, the CDR3 is TGTGCCAGCAGCTTAGCAGGGACTAGCGCCGACAATGAGCAGTTCTTC. The chain links TRBV13 to TRBJ2-1, with TRBD2 matching 10 bases. Trimming cost V 1 base and J 5 bases; bases outside gene matches: 5. CDR3 length: 16 residues. Germline CDR1 PRHDT, CDR2 FYEKMQ (reference sequence).

The table lists this clonotype with many counts. The chain links TRBV12-3 or TRBV12-4 to TRBJ1-5; the D is unclear. V was pared by 4 bases and J by 7 bases, with 17 bases between. The CDR3 has 15 amino acids. CDR3 sequence: CASSSWQEDRQPQHF. The CDR3 nucleotides are TGTGCCAGCAGTTCTTGGCAGGAGGATAGGCAGCCCCAGCATTTT.

With regard to this clonotype: Likely a read error: the CDR3 ends without its conserved phenylalanine or tryptophan. The CDR3 loop is CASSRGGGSYEQYL. The CDR3, as DNA: TGTGCCAGCAGTCGAGGGGGGGGCTCCTACGAGCAGTACCTC. The chain links TRBV27 to TRBJ2-7, with D perhaps TRBD2 (7 bases). Germline values: CDR1 MNHEY, CDR2 SMNVEV (reference sequence). Trimming pared 5 bases from V and 0 bases from J, leaving 11 bases between. This CDR3 region has 14 residues.

This clonotype was detected ten times or more. The chain joins TRBV2 to TRBJ1-6; possibly TRBD1 for D (5 bases). Trimming shortened V by 7 bases and J by 8 bases, and 6 bases separated the two germline ends. Germline-derived CDR1 and CDR2 are SNHLY and FYNNEI. The CDR3 contains 11 residues. The CDR3, as DNA: TGTGCCAGCACCAGGGATTCACCCCTCCACTTT. Amino acids: CASTRDSPLHF.

This clonotype was seen at least ten times. The chain joins TRBV7-8 to TRBJ2-5; TRBD1 aligns across 11 bases. V gave up 5 bases and J gave up 3 bases; unmatched junction bases: 5. The germline CDR1 and CDR2 sequences are SGHVS and FQNEAQ. The CDR3 covers 15 residues. The CDR3 here is CASSPPGQGEETQYF. The CDR3 bases are TGTGCCAGCAGCCCCCCGGGACAGGGGGAAGAGACCCAGTACTTC.

The genes are TRBV19 and TRBJ2-3; maybe TRBD2 (6 bases). The germline V gene encodes CDR1 LNHDA and CDR2 SQIVND (reference sequence). The CDR3 has 16 amino acids. Trimming left V 7 bases short and J 0 bases short, with 17 bases between. The CDR3, as DNA: TGTGCCAGTACAAGCGGGTCACATCCTAGCACAGATACGCAGTATTTT. Translating it yields CASTSGSHPSTDTQYF.

This clonotype turned up a few times. CDR3 coding DNA: TGTGCCAGCAGCTTGTCTACGGGAGTCCACTCTGGGGCCAACGTCCTGACTTTC. Its translation: CASSLSTGVHSGANVLTF. The rearrangement uses TRBV11-3 and TRBJ2-6; tentatively, D is TRBD2 (6 bases). CDR1 and CDR2 (germline): SGHNT, YENEEA. The CDR3 runs 18 residues. With 3 bases removed from V and 0 bases from J, the gap between germline ends came to 15 bases.

There are a few counts of this clonotype. V gene TRBV5-8 combines with J gene TRBJ2-7, with 7 bases matching TRBD2. This CDR3 region has 15 residues. Germline V gene lookup returns CDR1 SGHTS and CDR2 YDEGEE. V was clipped by 0 bases and J by 1 base; unmatched bases: 4. In DNA form, the CDR3 reads TGTGCCAGCAGCTTGGGTCGGACTAGTTCCTACGAGCAGTACTTC. This encodes CASSLGRTSSYEQYF. The full variable domain, completed using reference TRBV5-8 and TRBJ2-7, is EAGVTQSPTHLIKTRGQQATLRCSPISGHTSVYWYQQALGLGLQFLLWYDEGEERNRGNFPPRFSGRQFPNYSSELNVNALELEDSALYLCASSLGRTSSYEQYFGPGTRLTVT.

As concerns this clonotype: A clone one base away is much larger, so this may be a read error. The chain carries TRBV20-1 and TRBJ2-1, with D possibly being TRBD1 (5 bases). The CDR3 length is 15 residues. V was trimmed by 7 bases and J by 9 bases, leaving 25 bases between them. CDR1 is DFQATT and CDR2 is SNEGSKA in the germline V gene (reference sequence). Here the CDR3 DNA reads TGCAGTGGCCTAAGAGCGAGCGTCGGCCAGGGTGAGCAGTTCTTC. Encoded protein: CSGLRASVGQGEQFF.

This clonotype was observed many times. The rearrangement uses TRBV12-3 or TRBV12-4 and TRBJ1-5; a weak D match, TRBD1 (6 bases). The CDR3 covers 14 residues. V was trimmed by 6 bases and J by 3 bases, leaving 12 bases between them. This CDR3 is CASSWTENNQPQHF. The DNA of the CDR3 is TGTGCCAGCAGCTGGACAGAGAACAATCAGCCCCAGCATTTT.

There are many counts of this clonotype. The V call is TRBV10-3, the J call TRBJ2-3, with a weak D call TRBD1 (6 bases). Germline-derived CDR1 and CDR2 are ENHRY and SYGVKD. This CDR3 comprises 14 residues. V lost 4 bases, J lost 2 bases, and 10 bases lay in between. CDR3 region: CAISGGQNTDTQYF. The CDR3 DNA follows: TGTGCCATCAGTGGTGGACAGAACACAGATACGCAGTATTTT.

To note about this clonotype: This sequence may be a read error, since a much larger clone differs from it by one base. V is TRBV30 and J is TRBJ1-2; D gene uncertain. From germline, CDR1 is GTSNPN and CDR2 SVGIG (reference sequence). The length of the CDR3 is 15 residues. V gave up 0 bases and J gave up 6 bases, with 17 bases separating them. This CDR3 reads CAWSVRRVVTNGYTF. In DNA form, the CDR3 reads TGTGCCTGGAGTGTAAGGAGGGTGGTCACTAATGGCTACACCTTC.

The rearrangement uses TRBV9 and TRBJ2-3, with TRBD1 matching 7 bases. CDR1 and CDR2 from the germline V gene are SGDLS and YYNGEE. The CDR3 is 15 residues long. V trimming: 4 bases; J trimming: 4 bases; junction bases outside the gene matches: 9. The CDR3 loop is CASSRQGVWADTQYF. The CDR3 coding sequence is TGTGCCAGCAGCCGGCAGGGGGTTTGGGCAGATACGCAGTATTTT.

This clonotype was detected a few times. The gene calls are TRBV11-2 and TRBJ2-4; tentatively, D is TRBD2 (6 bases). The length of the CDR3 is 17 residues. Trimming removed 7 bases at V and 1 base at J, with 20 bases between. Germline loops: CDR1 SGHAT, CDR2 FQNNGV. The CDR3 region is CASTSGGDQGAKNIQYF. Written as DNA, the CDR3 is TGTGCCAGCACCTCAGGAGGGGACCAAGGTGCCAAAAACATTCAGTACTTC.

This clonotype was recorded a few times. The chain couples TRBV19 to TRBJ2-5, with D perhaps TRBD1 (5 bases). V was cut by 3 bases and J by 1 base, with 9 bases left in between. Germline V CDR1 and CDR2: LNHDA, SQIVND (reference sequence). The CDR3 has 14 residues. CDR3 in DNA: TGTGCCAGTAGTATTAGACAGTTCCAAGAGACCCAGTACTTC. Protein product: CASSIRQFQETQYF.